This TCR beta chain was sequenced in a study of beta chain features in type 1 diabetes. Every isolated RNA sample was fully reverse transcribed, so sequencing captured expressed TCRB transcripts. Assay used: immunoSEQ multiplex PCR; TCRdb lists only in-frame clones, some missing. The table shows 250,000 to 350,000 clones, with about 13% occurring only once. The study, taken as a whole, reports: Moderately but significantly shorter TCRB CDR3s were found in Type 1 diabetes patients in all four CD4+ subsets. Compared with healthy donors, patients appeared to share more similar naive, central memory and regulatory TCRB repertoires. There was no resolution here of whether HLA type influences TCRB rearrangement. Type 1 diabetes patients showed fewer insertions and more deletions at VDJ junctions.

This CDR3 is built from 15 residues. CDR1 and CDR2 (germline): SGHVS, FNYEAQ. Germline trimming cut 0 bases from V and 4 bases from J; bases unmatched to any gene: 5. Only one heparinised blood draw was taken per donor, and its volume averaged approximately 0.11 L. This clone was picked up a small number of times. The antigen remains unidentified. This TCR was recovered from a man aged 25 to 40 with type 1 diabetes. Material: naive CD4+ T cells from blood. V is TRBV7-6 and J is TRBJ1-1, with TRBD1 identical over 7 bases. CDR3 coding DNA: TGTGCCAGCAGCTTAGCCACACAGGGGTTCACTGAAGCTTTCTTT. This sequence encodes CASSLATQGFTEAFF. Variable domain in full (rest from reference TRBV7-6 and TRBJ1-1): GAGVSQSPRYKVTKRGQDVALRCDPISGHVSLYWYRQALGQGPEFLTYFNYEAQQDKSGLPNDRFSAERPEGSISTLTIQRTEQRDSAMYRCASSLATQGFTEAFFGQGTRLTVV.